These 25 T cell receptor beta chains came from one sample sequenced in a study of OX40 agonist ivuxolimab in advanced cancers. Some clones are missing from TCRdb's copy, which holds only in-frame ones; the method was immunoSEQ multiplex PCR. The sample consists of over 60,000 clones, roughly nine tenths of them appearing once. The material sequenced was CD4+ or CD8+ T cells sorted from blood, taken in a trial of the OX40 agonist ivuxolimab. The receptors stem from an adult with an advanced solid tumor such as melanoma, head and neck, liver or kidney cancer.

The J gene is TRBJ2-7, the V gene TRBV2; 8 positions agree with TRBD1. Germline V gives CDR1 SNHLY, CDR2 FYNNEI. This CDR3 is 16 amino acids long. Unmatched junction bases numbered 5, after V lost 0 bases and J lost 1 base. The DNA of the CDR3 is TGTGCCAGCAGTGAAGCTGGTTGGGACAGGTCCTACGAGCAGTACTTC. Its protein product is CASSEAGWDRSYEQYF.

The chain recombines TRBV11-2 with TRBJ2-1; 8 nucleotides agree with TRBD2. Germline CDR1 reads SGHAT; CDR2 reads FQNNGV. The CDR3 extends over 16 amino acids. The junction had 3 bases not matched to a gene; V was cut back by 2 bases and J by 0 bases. CDR3 region: CASSLLSGSSYNEQFF. The CDR3 coding sequence is TGTGCCAGCAGCTTACTCAGCGGGAGCTCCTACAATGAGCAGTTCTTC.

Only one count was recorded for this clone. The chain has TRBV4-1 and TRBJ2-7; D gene unclear. Trimming shortened V by 1 base and J by 6 bases, and 7 bases separated the two germline ends. CDR1 is MGHRA and CDR2 is YSYEKL in the germline V gene. The length of the CDR3 is 12 residues. The CDR3 nucleotides are TGCGCCAGCAGCCAAGCCCTTGGCGAGCAGTACTTC. Its translation is CASSQALGEQYF.

The chain uses TRBV5-6 and TRBJ2-6; D unresolved. The germline V and J ends were trimmed by 1 base and 2 bases, with 7 bases remaining between them. The V gene's germline CDR1 is SGHDT and CDR2 YYEEEE. The CDR3 spans 15 residues. The DNA of the CDR3 is TGTGCCAGCAGCTTGCGGCAAACTGGGGCCAACGTCCTGACTTTC. It translates to CASSLRQTGANVLTF.

The CDR3 region is CASRGQPSTDTQYF. The CDR3 bases are TGTGCCAGTAGGGGGCAGCCTAGCACAGATACGCAGTATTTT. The chain couples TRBV19 to TRBJ2-3, with D possibly matching TRBD1 (5 bases). Trimming shortened V by 6 bases and J by 0 bases, and 10 bases separated the two germline ends. The CDR3 contains 14 residues. The germline gives CDR1 LNHDA, CDR2 SQIVND (reference sequence).

This sequence joins TRBV5-1 and TRBJ2-3, with 11 bases fitting TRBD2. This CDR3 region has 16 residues. V gave up 0 bases and J gave up 4 bases; unmatched junction bases: 4. Germline V gene sequence: CDR1 SGHRS, CDR2 YFSETQ. CDR3 region: CASSLELAGEADTQYF. In DNA form, the CDR3 reads TGCGCCAGCAGCTTGGAACTAGCGGGAGAAGCAGATACGCAGTATTTT.

The chain couples TRBV10-1 to TRBJ1-1; TRBD1 matches 7 bases. CDR1 is WNHNN, CDR2 SYGVQD, per germline (reference sequence). The V and J ends lost 4 bases and 3 bases, in that order; junction bases with no gene match: 2. The CDR3 consists of 13 residues. The CDR3 sequence: CASSGDRYTEAFF. As DNA, the CDR3 is TGCGCCAGCAGTGGGGACAGATACACTGAAGCTTTCTTT.

The chain combines TRBV5-1 with TRBJ2-1; D is uncertain. The V and J ends lost 0 bases and 0 bases respectively, with 10 bases between them. This CDR3 is built from 16 residues. CDR1 and CDR2 (germline): SGHRS, YFSETQ. The CDR3 DNA follows: TGCGCCAGCAGCTTGGGCCCCTCGAGCTCCTACAATGAGCAGTTCTTC. Translating it yields CASSLGPSSSYNEQFF.

V is TRBV15 and J is TRBJ2-6; D might be TRBD1 (7 bases). Germline V gives CDR1 LNHNV, CDR2 YYDKDF (reference sequence). Trimming left V 1 base short and J 2 bases short, with 15 bases between. The CDR3 extends over 18 amino acids. The CDR3 bases are TGTGCCACCAGCAGAGGGCCGACAGGGAGGCCTGGGGCCAACGTCCTGACTTTC. Protein sequence: CATSRGPTGRPGANVLTF.

The CDR3 reads CASSLESLGQGSTEAFF. CDR3 coding DNA: TGTGCCAGCAGCTTGGAATCCCTGGGGCAGGGTAGCACTGAAGCTTTCTTT. The rearrangement uses TRBV5-4 and TRBJ1-1; D might be TRBD1 (5 bases). Between the trimmed V and J ends, which lost 0 bases and 4 bases, there was a span of 19 bases. The CDR3 loop spans 17 amino acids. Germline V CDR1 and CDR2: SGHNT, YYREEE (reference sequence).

This sequence joins TRBV29-1 and TRBJ2-5, with 8 bases identical to TRBD2. Germline V gene lookup returns CDR1 SQVTM and CDR2 ANQGSEA. Unmatched junction bases numbered 8, after V lost 3 bases and J lost 5 bases. The CDR3 extends over 14 amino acids. The DNA for the CDR3 is TGCAGCGTTGATGTTAGCGGGGTGGGGGAGACCCAGTACTTC. This sequence encodes CSVDVSGVGETQYF. The full variable domain, rest sourced from reference TRBV29-1 and TRBJ2-5, is SAVISQKPSRDICQRGTSLTIQCQVDSQVTMMFWYRQQPGQSLTLIATANQGSEATYESGFVIDKFPISRPNLTFSTLTVSNMSPEDSSIYLCSVDVSGVGETQYFGPGTRLLVL.

The rearrangement joins TRBV5-5 to TRBJ2-7; TRBD1 matches at 10 bases. Germline CDR1 reads SGHKS; CDR2 reads YYEKEE (reference sequence). The CDR3 has 13 residues. V lost 3 bases and J lost 6; bases outside the gene matches: 3. The CDR3 loop is CASSWDRGGEQYF. In nucleotides, the CDR3 is TGTGCCAGCAGCTGGGACAGGGGCGGCGAGCAGTACTTC.

The chain is built from TRBV6-5 and TRBJ2-5; D is ambiguous. Between the trimmed V and J ends, which lost 2 bases and 2 bases, there was a span of 9 bases. This CDR3 comprises 14 residues. Germline values: CDR1 MNHEY, CDR2 SVGAGI. The CDR3 sequence is CASSYRWIQETQYF. DNA of the CDR3: TGTGCCAGCAGTTACCGGTGGATTCAAGAGACCCAGTACTTC.

This clone was found once. The chain recombines TRBV6-4 with TRBJ2-6; 8 positions match TRBD1. V trimming: 4 bases; J trimming: 4 bases; junction bases outside the gene matches: 6. There are 16 residues in the CDR3. The germline V gene encodes CDR1 MRHNA and CDR2 SNTAGT. CDR3 sequence reads: CASSAQGARGANVLTF. The CDR3 DNA reads TGTGCCAGCAGTGCCCAGGGGGCGAGGGGGGCCAACGTCCTGACTTTC.

The CDR3 nucleotides are TGTGCCAGCAGCTTAGAGGGGGGGACGGACACTGAAGCTTTCTTT. Amino acids: CASSLEGGTDTEAFF. The chain is built from TRBV11-3 and TRBJ1-1; the D gene is possibly TRBD1 (5 bases). Germline assignment: CDR1 SGHNT and CDR2 YENEEA. This CDR3 has 15 residues. V was clipped by 0 bases and J by 3 bases, with 11 bases between them.

This chain uses TRBV6-1 with TRBJ1-1; TRBD1 aligns across 8 bases. Germline V gene lookup returns CDR1 MNHNS and CDR2 SASEGT. The junction had 6 bases not matched to a gene; V was cut back by 5 bases and J by 4 bases. This CDR3 is 14 amino acids long. In DNA form, the CDR3 reads TGTGCCAGCAGTTCAGGGGGCAAAAGCACTGAAGCTTTCTTT. Protein product: CASSSGGKSTEAFF.

This chain connects TRBV5-1 to TRBJ2-1, with 7 bases lining up with TRBD1. Per the germline V gene, CDR1 is SGHRS and CDR2 is YFSETQ. The CDR3 runs 15 residues. After removal of 0 bases from V and 2 bases from J, the junction contained 2 bases not matched to a gene. The CDR3 loop is CASSLGGTAYNEQFF. The CDR3 region has the DNA TGCGCCAGCAGCTTGGGAGGGACAGCCTACAATGAGCAGTTCTTC.

The chain joins TRBV6-5 to TRBJ2-7, with 10 bases lining up with TRBD2. From germline, CDR1 is MNHEY and CDR2 SVGAGI. V lost 7 bases to trimming and J lost 4 bases; unmatched junction nucleotides: 7. There are 14 residues in the CDR3. In nucleotides, the CDR3 is TGTGCCAGCACTACCCTAGCGGGGGCTTACGAGCAGTACTTC. It yields the protein CASTTLAGAYEQYF.

The rearrangement links TRBV5-6 to TRBJ1-5; 7 bases agree with TRBD1. V shed 4 bases, J shed 0 bases, and the junction held 4 bases outside the gene matches. The germline V gene encodes CDR1 SGHDT and CDR2 YYEEEE. The CDR3 has 15 amino acids. CDR3 amino acids: CASSPGQYSNQPQHF. CDR3 DNA sequence: TGTGCCAGCAGCCCGGGACAGTATAGCAATCAGCCCCAGCATTTT.

The chain employs TRBV10-3 and TRBJ2-3; tentatively, D is TRBD1 (5 bases). The ends were cut back, 6 bases at V and 6 bases at J, with 13 bases in the middle. From germline, CDR1 is ENHRY and CDR2 SYGVKD. The CDR3 extends over 13 amino acids. The CDR3 loop is CAIRDHGADTQYF. CDR3 sequence (DNA): TGTGCCATCAGGGACCATGGGGCCGATACGCAGTATTTT.

The chain couples TRBV7-3 to TRBJ2-6; D unresolved. This CDR3 has 15 amino acids. The V end lost 2 bases, the J end lost 0 bases, and 5 bases lay between the germline ends. Per germline, CDR1 SGHTA and CDR2 FQGTGA. In nucleotides, the CDR3 is TGTGCCAGCAGCTTAGGCCACTCTGGGGCCAACGTCCTGACTTTC. Residues: CASSLGHSGANVLTF.

The genes are TRBV10-3 and TRBJ1-1; D remains unclear. V lost 4 bases, J lost 11 bases, and 11 bases lay in between. Looked up from germline, CDR1 is ENHRY and CDR2 is SYGVKD. The CDR3 consists of 11 residues. The CDR3 region has the DNA TGTGCCATCAGTGTGGCCGGGGAGGCTTTCTTT. Its protein product is CAISVAGEAFF.

The chain links TRBV29-1 to TRBJ1-1, with a tentative D call TRBD1 (6 bases). The CDR3 loop spans 14 amino acids. The ends were cut back, 4 bases at V and 1 base at J, with 13 bases in the middle. CDR1 SQVTM and CDR2 ANQGSEA come from the germline V gene. The CDR3 nucleotides are TGCAGCGTTGCGATCGGGGGCGAGAACACTGAAGCTTTCTTT. As protein: CSVAIGGENTEAFF.

The chain uses TRBV28 and TRBJ1-3, with 9 bases fitting TRBD1. The junction had 10 bases not matched to a gene; V was cut back by 6 bases and J by 4 bases. From germline, CDR1 is MDHEN and CDR2 SYDVKM. The CDR3 contains 16 residues. The CDR3 DNA reads TGTGCCAGCAGCTTTGGATGGGACAGGGTCGGAAACACCATATATTTT. Encoded protein: CASSFGWDRVGNTIYF.

This chain links TRBV2 with TRBJ2-7; D tentatively reads TRBD1 or TRBD2 (6 bases each). Germline V gene lookup returns CDR1 SNHLY and CDR2 FYNNEI. V was shortened by 7 bases and J by 6 bases, with 16 bases between the two germline ends. The CDR3 length is 13 residues. CDR3 region: CASTGAAVLEQYF. In nucleotides, the CDR3 is TGTGCCAGCACGGGGGCAGCGGTTCTCGAGCAGTACTTC. Supplemented by reference TRBV2 and TRBJ2-7, the full variable domain reads EPEVTQTPSHQVTQMGQEVILRCVPISNHLYFYWYRQILGQKVEFLVSFYNNEISEKSEIFDDQFSVERPDGSNFTLKIRSTKLEDSAMYFCASTGAAVLEQYFGPGTRLTVT.